Listed below are T cell receptor beta chains from one sample, sequenced in a study of T cell responses to AZD1222 COVID-19 vaccine. This table comes from immunoSEQ multiplex PCR, and its TCRdb copy is limited to in-frame clones, with some not included. The sample has around 190,000 clones; roughly 88% are singletons. The sample consisted of peripheral blood, taken on day 0 of AZD1222 vaccination. The receptors derive from an adult in good health. CDR3s include the opening cysteine and the closing phenylalanine or tryptophan. Fields, in order: D gene, clone size, J gene, V gene, CDR3 DNA, CDR3 protein. D genes are given only for firm matches. Part of the rows lack a size; the others show once, few, many or a class for expanded clones.

TRBD1 . TRBJ1-4 TRBV9 TGTGCCAGCAGCCTACAGGGGAATCATGAAAAACTGTTTTTT CASSLQGNHEKLFF
. . TRBJ2-3 TRBV7-3 TGTGCCAGCAGCTTAACAGGGACAGATACGCAGTATTTT CASSLTGTDTQYF
. . TRBJ2-6 TRBV27 TGTGCCAGCAGTTTATCGGGCTTGGCCGCTAGCTCTGGGGCCAACGTCCTGACTTTC CASSLSGLAASSGANVLTF
TRBD1 . TRBJ1-2 TRBV28 TGTGCCAGCAGGCCTCGTTACGGCCAGGGGGCGCTTTCTCATGGCTACACCTTC CASRPRYGQGALSHGYTF
. . TRBJ1-4 TRBV19 TGTGCCAGTAGTATCGACAGAGAAAAACTGTTTTTT CASSIDREKLFF
. . TRBJ1-5 TRBV30 TGTGCCTGGAGTGTAGGGACAAGTAGCAATCAGCCCCAGCATTTT CAWSVGTSSNQPQHF
TRBD2 . TRBJ2-1 TRBV7-9 TGTGCCAGCAGCTTAGGACTAGCGGATTACAATGAGCAGTTCTTC CASSLGLADYNEQFF
TRBD1 . TRBJ1-5 TRBV12-5 TGTGCTAGTGGTCCTCCCGACAGGGTGGGAAATCAGCCCCAGCATTTT CASGPPDRVGNQPQHF
. few TRBJ1-6 TRBV5-1 TGCGCCAGCAGCTTGGATCAGGGGTTTAATTCACCCCTCCACTTT CASSLDQGFNSPLHF
. . TRBJ1-5 TRBV19 TGTGCCAGTAGTGGGGGACACTACTCTCGGGGGGGCAATCAGCCCCAGCATTTT CASSGGHYSRGGNQPQHF